Sequencing of this T cell receptor beta chain was carried out in a study of T-cell memory formation after mild COVID-19. This clonotype was detected only a few times. Trimming took 0 bases from V and 6 from J, leaving 8 bases between them. This CDR3 is 13 amino acids long. Germline V gene data show CDR1 as MGHRA and CDR2 as YSYEKL. TCRdb passed the 5' RACE reads through MiXCR, listing each CDR3 protein once. This table has fewer than 50,000 distinct CDR3 sequences, roughly an eighth appearing once. The clonotype originates from a man between 18 and 29 years old who had mild COVID-19 (a few samples of this study predate the infection). Cell type and time point are not known. Sequences were obtained from PBMCs or a T cell subset sorted from them (not recorded which). The V gene is TRBV4-1, the J gene TRBJ1-2, with unresolved D. Here the CDR3 reads CASSQDLWNGYTF. CDR3 DNA: TGCGCCAGCAGCCAAGATTTGTGGAATGGCTACACCTTC.